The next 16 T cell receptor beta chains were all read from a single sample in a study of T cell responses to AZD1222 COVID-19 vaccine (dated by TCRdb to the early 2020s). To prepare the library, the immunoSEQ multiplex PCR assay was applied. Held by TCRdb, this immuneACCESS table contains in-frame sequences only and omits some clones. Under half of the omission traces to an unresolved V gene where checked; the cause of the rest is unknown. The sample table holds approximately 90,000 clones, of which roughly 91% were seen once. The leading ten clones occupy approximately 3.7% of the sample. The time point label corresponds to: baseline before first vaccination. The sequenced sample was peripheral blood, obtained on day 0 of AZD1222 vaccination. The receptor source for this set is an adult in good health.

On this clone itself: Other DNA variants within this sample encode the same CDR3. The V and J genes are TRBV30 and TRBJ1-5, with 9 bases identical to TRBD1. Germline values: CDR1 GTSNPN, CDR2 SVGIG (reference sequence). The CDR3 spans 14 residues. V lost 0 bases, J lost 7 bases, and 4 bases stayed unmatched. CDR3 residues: CAWSVTGGGQPQHF. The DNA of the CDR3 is TGTGCCTGGAGTGTAACAGGGGGCGGGCAGCCCCAGCATTTT.

The DNA of the CDR3 is TGTGCCAGCAGCTGGAACCAGGGGTTCGGGTACGAGCAGTACTTC. It encodes CASSWNQGFGYEQYF. The rearrangement joins TRBV5-4 to TRBJ2-7; D possibly corresponds to TRBD1 (6 bases). Trimming removed 3 bases from V and 4 bases from J, with 17 bases in between. Germline-derived CDR1 and CDR2 are SGHNT and YYREEE (reference sequence). CDR3 length equals 15 residues.

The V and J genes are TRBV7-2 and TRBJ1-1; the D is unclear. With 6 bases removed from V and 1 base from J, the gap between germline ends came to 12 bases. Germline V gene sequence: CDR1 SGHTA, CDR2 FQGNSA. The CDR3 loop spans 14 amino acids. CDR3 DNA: TGTGCCAGCAGGCGGATACAAGGGAACACTGAAGCTTTCTTT. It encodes CASRRIQGNTEAFF.

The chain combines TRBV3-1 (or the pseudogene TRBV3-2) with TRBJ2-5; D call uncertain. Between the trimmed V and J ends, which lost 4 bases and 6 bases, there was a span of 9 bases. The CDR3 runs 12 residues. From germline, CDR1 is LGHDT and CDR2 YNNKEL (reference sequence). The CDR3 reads CASSLNEQTQYF. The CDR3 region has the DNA TGTGCCAGCAGCCTCAACGAGCAGACCCAGTACTTC.

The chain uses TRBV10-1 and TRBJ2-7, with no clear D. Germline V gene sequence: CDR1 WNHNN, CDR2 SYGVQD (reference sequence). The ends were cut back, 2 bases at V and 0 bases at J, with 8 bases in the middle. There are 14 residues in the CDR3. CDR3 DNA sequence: TGCGCCAGCAGTGAGAACACGGACTCCTACGAGCAGTACTTC. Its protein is CASSENTDSYEQYF.

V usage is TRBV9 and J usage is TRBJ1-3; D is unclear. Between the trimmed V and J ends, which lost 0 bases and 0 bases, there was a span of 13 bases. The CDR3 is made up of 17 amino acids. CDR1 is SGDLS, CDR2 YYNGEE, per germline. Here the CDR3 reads CASSVGSPAFSGNTIYF. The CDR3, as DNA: TGTGCCAGCAGCGTAGGATCCCCGGCCTTCTCTGGAAACACCATATATTTT.

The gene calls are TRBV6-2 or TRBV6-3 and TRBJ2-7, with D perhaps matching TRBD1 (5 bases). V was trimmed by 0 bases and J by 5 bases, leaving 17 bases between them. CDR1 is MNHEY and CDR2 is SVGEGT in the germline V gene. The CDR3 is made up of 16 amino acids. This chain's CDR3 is CASSYSRDSTRDEQYF. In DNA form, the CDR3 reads TGTGCCAGCAGTTACTCCAGGGATTCTACTCGAGACGAGCAGTACTTC.

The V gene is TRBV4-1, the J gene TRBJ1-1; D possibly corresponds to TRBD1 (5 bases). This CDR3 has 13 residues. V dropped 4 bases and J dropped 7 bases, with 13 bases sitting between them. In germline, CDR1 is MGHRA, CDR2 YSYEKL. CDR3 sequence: CASSLRDGGEAFF. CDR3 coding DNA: TGCGCCAGCAGCCTCCGGGACGGGGGTGAAGCTTTCTTT.

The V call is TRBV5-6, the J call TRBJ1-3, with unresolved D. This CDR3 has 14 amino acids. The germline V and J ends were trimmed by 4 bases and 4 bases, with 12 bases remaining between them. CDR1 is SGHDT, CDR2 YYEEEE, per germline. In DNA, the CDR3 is TGTGCCAGCAGCCAAAGAATATTCGGAAACACCATATATTTT. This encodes CASSQRIFGNTIYF.

The DNA of the CDR3 is TGTGCCAGTAGCAGGACAGCCCTCGATACCGTCTATGGCTACACCTTC. Amino acids: CASSRTALDTVYGYTF. The chain links TRBV19 to TRBJ1-2; weak D call: TRBD1 (6 bases). V lost 6 bases and J lost 4, with 21 bases in between. CDR1 is LNHDA and CDR2 is SQIVND in the germline V gene (reference sequence). This CDR3 has 16 residues.

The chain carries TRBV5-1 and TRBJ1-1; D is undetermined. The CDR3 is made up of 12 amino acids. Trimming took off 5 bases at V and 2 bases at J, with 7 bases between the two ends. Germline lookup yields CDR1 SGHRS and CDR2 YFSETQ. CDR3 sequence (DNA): TGCGCCAGCAGTTCTTCTAACACTGAAGCTTTCTTT. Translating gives CASSSSNTEAFF.

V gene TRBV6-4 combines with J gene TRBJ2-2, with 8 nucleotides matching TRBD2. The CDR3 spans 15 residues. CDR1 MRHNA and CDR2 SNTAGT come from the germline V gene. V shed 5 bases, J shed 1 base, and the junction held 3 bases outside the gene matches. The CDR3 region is CASSTAGENTGELFF. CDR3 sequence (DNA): TGTGCCAGCAGTACAGCGGGGGAGAACACCGGGGAGCTGTTTTTT.

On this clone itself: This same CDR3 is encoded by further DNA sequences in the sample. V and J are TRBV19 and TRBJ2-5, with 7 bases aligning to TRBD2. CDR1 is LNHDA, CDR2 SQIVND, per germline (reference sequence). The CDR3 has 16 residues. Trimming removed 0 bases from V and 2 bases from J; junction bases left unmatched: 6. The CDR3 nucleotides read TGTGCCAGTAGTATAGATTTATCTAGCGGTCAAGAGACCCAGTACTTC. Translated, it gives CASSIDLSSGQETQYF.

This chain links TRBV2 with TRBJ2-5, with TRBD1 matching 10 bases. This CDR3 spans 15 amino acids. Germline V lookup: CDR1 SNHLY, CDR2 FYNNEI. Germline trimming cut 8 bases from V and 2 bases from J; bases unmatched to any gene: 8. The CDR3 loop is CASHRQGAIQETQYF. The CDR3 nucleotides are TGTGCCAGCCATCGACAGGGGGCGATACAAGAGACCCAGTACTTC.

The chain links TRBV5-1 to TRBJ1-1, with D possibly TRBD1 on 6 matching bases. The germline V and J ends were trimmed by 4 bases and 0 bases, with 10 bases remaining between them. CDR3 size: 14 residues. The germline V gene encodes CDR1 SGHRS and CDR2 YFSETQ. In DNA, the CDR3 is TGCGCCAGCAGCACCGGGACAATGAACACTGAAGCTTTCTTT. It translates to CASSTGTMNTEAFF.

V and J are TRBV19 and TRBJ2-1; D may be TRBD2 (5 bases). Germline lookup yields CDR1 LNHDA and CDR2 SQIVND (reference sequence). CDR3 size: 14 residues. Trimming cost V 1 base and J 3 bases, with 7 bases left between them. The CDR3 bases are TGTGCCAGTAGTATAGGAGGGTTCTACAATGAGCAGTTCTTC. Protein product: CASSIGGFYNEQFF.